This T cell receptor (beta chain) appears in the sequencing data of a study of blood T cell repertoires in COVID-19 (dated by TCRdb to about 2020). About the investigation overall: Samples covering the acute and convalescent phases of COVID-19 were provided by collaborators in the United States, Italy and Spain. The prospective study material was composed of cDNA or gDNA derived from T cells, B-cell-depleted T cells, or PBMCs. Samples came from the ongoing ImmuneRACE study (first 160 participants) plus 1,254 subjects from 6 global collaborators. Nearly every sample came with metadata listing a de-identified subject ID, COVID-19 status, age in years and sex. HLA class I and class II types, where available, came from metadata supplied by the sample provider rather than from assay-based typing. The dataset comprised deeply sampled blood TCRbeta repertoires from subjects exposed to, actively infected with, or recovered from COVID-19. The repertoires were made available in a free public database intended to serve as a resource for research on the immune response to SARS-CoV-2.

Collaborating institutions collected whole blood in K2EDTA tubes following their own protocols. For TCRbeta analysis, collaborator samples were shipped as frozen whole blood, as isolated PBMCs, or as DNA extracted from either sample type. The paper as a whole reports these results and caveats: Clinical and demographic metadata were provided uncurated, with the amount varying by source and participant.

V loses 4 bases of germline sequence and J loses 9 bases, and the interval between the two ends is 20 bases. The germline V gene sets CDR1 to SGHRS and CDR2 to YFSETQ. Inclusive of the bounding cysteine and phenylalanine, the CDR3 is 16 residues long. This entry keeps only the CDR3 DNA: 48 bases, framed from base 1. TCRbeta CDR3 regions were amplified from genomic DNA using the immunoSEQ Assay, a bias-controlled multiplex PCR. In the authors' own workflow: The number of nucleated cells in each sample was estimated from the amplification of reference gene primers within the assay. To quantify the absolute abundance of each unique TCRbeta CDR3 rearrangement, sequence reads were collapsed and filtered. For each sample, productive Simpson clonality was calculated as the square root of Simpson's diversity index across productive rearrangements. Sourced from immuneACCESS, this table was stored by TCRdb with only in-frame sequences that have V and J called. A share of the clones is absent; for the studies checked, an unresolved V gene accounts for under half, and the remainder has no known explanation. V, J and clone size reflect that table, while D and trimming were determined from the DNA. The sample has about 200,000 clones on record, just under 85% of them singletons. The ten largest make up roughly 7.6% of the sample.

A word on this clone: The antigen this receptor binds is unknown. No per-base quality is available; no much larger clone lies one base away.

Specimen: peripheral blood. The receptor comes from a woman aged 45-60 years with active or convalescent COVID-19. The sequence links TRBV5-1 to TRBJ1-6; tentative D gene TRBD1, with 6 bases matching. For the CDR3, the sequence is CASSQGTDSSFSPLHF. The nucleotide sequence reads as follows: TGCGCCAGCAGCCAAGGGACGGACAGCTCATTTTCACCCCTCCACTTT.